The sequence of this T cell receptor (beta chain) was determined in a study of T cells in Graves' hyperthyroidism and ophthalmopathy. Turning to the study itself: Staff took peripheral blood when the initial diagnosis was made, before any treatment began.

The TCR beta CDR3 regions underwent amplification using RNA transcripts as the source. Using the HTBI primer set, a first-round RT-PCR was run on the TCR CDR3. TCRdb fed the multiplex PCR reads into MiXCR, producing one record per CDR3 protein. The sample records hundreds of thousands of distinct CDR3 sequences, around a quarter being singletons. The germline V gene has CDR1 SEHNR and CDR2 FQNEAQ (reference sequence). This CDR3 contains 14 residues. Trimming removed 2 bases from V and 1 base from J, with 6 bases in between. The V and J genes are TRBV7-9 and TRBJ1-3; D gene ambiguous. Sequenced: blood. This clonotype was sampled from a woman in her 30s with Graves' ophthalmopathy. Here the CDR3 reads CASSLPGSGNTIYF. In nucleotides, the CDR3 is TGTGCCAGCAGCTTACCGGGTTCTGGAAACACCATATATTTT.